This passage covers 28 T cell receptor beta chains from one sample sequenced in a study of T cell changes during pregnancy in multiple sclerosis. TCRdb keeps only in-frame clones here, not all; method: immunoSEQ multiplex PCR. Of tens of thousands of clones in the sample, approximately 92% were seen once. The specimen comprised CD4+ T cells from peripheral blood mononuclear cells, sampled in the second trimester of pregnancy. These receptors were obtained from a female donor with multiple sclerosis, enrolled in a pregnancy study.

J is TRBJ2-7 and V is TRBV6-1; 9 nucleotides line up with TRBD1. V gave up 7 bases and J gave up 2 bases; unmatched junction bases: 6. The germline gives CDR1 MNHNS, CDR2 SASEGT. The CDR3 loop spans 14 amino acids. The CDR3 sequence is CASKTGTGTYEQYF. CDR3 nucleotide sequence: TGTGCCAGCAAAACCGGGACAGGGACCTACGAGCAGTACTTC.

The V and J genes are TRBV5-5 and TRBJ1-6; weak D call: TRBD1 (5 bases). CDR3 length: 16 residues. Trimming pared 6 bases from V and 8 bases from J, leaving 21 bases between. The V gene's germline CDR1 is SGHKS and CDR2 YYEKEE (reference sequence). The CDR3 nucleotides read TGTGCCAGCACCCTGTTCGGAGGGGCAGGCTATTCACCCCTCCACTTT. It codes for CASTLFGGAGYSPLHF. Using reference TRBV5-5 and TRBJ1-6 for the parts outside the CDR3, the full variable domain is DAGVTQSPTHLIKTRGQQVTLRCSPISGHKSVSWYQQVLGQGPQFIFQYYEKEERGRGNFPDRFSARQFPNYSSELNVNALLLGDSALYLCASTLFGGAGYSPLHFGNGTRLTVT.

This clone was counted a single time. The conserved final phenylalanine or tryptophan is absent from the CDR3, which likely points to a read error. CDR3 sequence: CASSLRTGGTEAFS. CDR3 nucleotide sequence: TGCGCCAGCAGCTTACGGACAGGGGGCACTGAAGCTTTCTCT. V is TRBV5-1 and J is TRBJ1-1; the match to TRBD1 covers 10 bases. The V gene end was trimmed by 2 bases and the J gene end by 4 bases; junction bases not matched to a gene: 2. Germline CDR1 is SGHRS and CDR2 is YFSETQ. The CDR3 runs 14 residues.

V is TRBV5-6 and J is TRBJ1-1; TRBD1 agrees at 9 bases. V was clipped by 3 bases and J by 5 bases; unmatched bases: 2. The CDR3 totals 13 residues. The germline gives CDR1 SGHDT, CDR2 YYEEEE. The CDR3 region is CASSWGTGTEAFF. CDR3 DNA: TGTGCCAGCAGCTGGGGGACAGGGACTGAAGCTTTCTTT.

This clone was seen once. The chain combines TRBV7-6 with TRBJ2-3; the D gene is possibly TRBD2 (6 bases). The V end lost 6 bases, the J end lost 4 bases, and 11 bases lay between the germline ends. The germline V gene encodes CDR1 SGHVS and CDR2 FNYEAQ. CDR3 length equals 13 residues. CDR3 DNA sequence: TGTGCCAGCAGGTCAGGGAGGTCAGATACGCAGTATTTT. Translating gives CASRSGRSDTQYF.

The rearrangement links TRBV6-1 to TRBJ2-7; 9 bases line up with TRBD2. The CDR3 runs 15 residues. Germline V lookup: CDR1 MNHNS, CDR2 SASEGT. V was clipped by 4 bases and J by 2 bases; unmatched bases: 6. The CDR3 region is CASSVRRGGPYEQYF. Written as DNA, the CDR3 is TGTGCCAGCAGTGTCCGGCGGGGGGGCCCCTACGAGCAGTACTTC.

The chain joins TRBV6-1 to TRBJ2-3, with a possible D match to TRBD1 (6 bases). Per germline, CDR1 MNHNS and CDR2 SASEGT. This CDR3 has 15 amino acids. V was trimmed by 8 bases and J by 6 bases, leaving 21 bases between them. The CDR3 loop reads CASVLLGGGADTQYF. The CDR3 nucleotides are TGTGCCAGCGTCCTACTAGGGGGTGGCGCGGATACGCAGTATTTT.

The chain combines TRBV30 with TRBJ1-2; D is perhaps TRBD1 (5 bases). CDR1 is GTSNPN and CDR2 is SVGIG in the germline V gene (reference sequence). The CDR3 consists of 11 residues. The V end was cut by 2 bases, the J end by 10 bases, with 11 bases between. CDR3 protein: CAWSWGGYYTF. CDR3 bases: TGTGCCTGGAGTTGGGGGGGATACTACACCTTC. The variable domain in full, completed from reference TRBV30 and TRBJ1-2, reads SQTIHQWPATLVQPVGSPLSLECTVEGTSNPNLYWYRQAAGRGLQLLFYSVGIGQISSEVPQNLSASRPQDRQFILSSKKLLLSDSGFYLCAWSWGGYYTFGSGTRLTVV.

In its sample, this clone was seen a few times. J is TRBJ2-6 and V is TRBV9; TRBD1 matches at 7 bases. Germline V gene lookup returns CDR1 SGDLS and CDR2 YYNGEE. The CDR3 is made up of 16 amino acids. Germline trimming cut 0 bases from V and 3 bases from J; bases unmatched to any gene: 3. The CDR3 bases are TGTGCCAGCAGCGTAGTAGGGGGCGGTGGGGCCAACGTCCTGACTTTC. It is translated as CASSVVGGGGANVLTF. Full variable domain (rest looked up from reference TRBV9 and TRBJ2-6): DSGVTQTPKHLITATGQRVTLRCSPRSGDLSVYWYQQSLDQGLQFLIQYYNGEERAKGNILERFSAQQFPDLHSELNLSSLELGDSALYFCASSVVGGGGANVLTFGAGSRLTVL.

The CDR3 here is CASSLGGTANTGELFF. The CDR3 DNA reads as TGCGCCAGCAGCTTGGGGGGGACAGCGAACACCGGGGAGCTGTTTTTT. The chain uses TRBV5-1 and TRBJ2-2; 7 bases line up with TRBD1. V was clipped by 0 bases and J by 0 bases; unmatched bases: 2. This CDR3 spans 16 amino acids. The V gene's germline CDR1 is SGHRS and CDR2 YFSETQ.

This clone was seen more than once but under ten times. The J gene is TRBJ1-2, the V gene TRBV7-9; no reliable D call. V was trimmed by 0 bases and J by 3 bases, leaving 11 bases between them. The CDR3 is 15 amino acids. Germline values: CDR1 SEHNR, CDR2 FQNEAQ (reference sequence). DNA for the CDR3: TGTGCCAGCAGCTTAGCGGAGGGCTACGACTATGGCTACACCTTC. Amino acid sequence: CASSLAEGYDYGYTF.

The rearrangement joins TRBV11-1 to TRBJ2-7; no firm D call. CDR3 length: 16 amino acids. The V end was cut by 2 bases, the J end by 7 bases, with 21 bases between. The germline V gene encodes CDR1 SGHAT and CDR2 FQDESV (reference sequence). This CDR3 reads CASSLRSGLRMGEQYF. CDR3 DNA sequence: TGTGCCAGCAGCTTAAGGTCAGGCCTTCGTATGGGTGAGCAGTACTTC.

The CDR3, as DNA: TGTGCCAGCAGTCGACAGGGGGCTGGCACTGAAGCTTTCTTT. This encodes CASSRQGAGTEAFF. The genes are TRBV27 and TRBJ1-1; 10 nucleotides match TRBD1. J gave up 4 bases and V 5 bases, and 4 bases lay outside the gene matches. Germline CDR1 reads MNHEY; CDR2 reads SMNVEV (reference sequence). The CDR3 contains 14 residues.

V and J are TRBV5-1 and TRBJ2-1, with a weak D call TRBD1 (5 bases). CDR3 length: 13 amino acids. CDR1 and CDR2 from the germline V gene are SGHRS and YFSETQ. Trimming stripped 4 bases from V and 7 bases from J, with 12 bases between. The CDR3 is CASSQDSWNEQFF. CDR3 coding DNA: TGCGCCAGCAGCCAAGACAGTTGGAATGAGCAGTTCTTC.

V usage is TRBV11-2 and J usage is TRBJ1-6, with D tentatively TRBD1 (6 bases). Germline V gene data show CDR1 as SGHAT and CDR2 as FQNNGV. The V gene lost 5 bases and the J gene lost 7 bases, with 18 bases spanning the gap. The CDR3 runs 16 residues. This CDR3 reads CASSPTAGQRNSPLHF. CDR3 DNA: TGTGCCAGCAGCCCTACGGCAGGACAGCGAAATTCACCCCTCCACTTT.

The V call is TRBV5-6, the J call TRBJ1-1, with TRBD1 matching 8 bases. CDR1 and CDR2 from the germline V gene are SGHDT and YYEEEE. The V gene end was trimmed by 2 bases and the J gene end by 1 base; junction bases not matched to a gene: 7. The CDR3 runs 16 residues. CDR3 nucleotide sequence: TGTGCCAGCAGCTTATTCGGGACAGGAGCGAACACTGAAGCTTTCTTT. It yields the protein CASSLFGTGANTEAFF.

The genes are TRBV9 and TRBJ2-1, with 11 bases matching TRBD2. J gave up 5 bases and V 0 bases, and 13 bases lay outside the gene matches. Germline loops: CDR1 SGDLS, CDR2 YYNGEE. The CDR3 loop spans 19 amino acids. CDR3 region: CASSVVGRASGGQHNEQFF. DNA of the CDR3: TGTGCCAGCAGCGTAGTAGGCCGGGCTAGCGGGGGGCAACACAATGAGCAGTTCTTC.

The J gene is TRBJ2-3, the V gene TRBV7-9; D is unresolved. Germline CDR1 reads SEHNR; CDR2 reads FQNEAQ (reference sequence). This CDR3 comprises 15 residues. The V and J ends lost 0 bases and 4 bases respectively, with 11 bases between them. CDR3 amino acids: CASSLAMSYPDTQYF. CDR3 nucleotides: TGTGCCAGCAGCTTAGCGATGTCCTACCCAGATACGCAGTATTTT. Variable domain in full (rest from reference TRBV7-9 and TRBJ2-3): DTGVSQNPRHKITKRGQNVTFRCDPISEHNRLYWYRQTLGQGPEFLTYFQNEAQLEKSRLLSDRFSAERPKGSFSTLEIQRTEQGDSAMYLCASSLAMSYPDTQYFGPGTRLTVL.

In DNA, the CDR3 is TGTGCCAGCAGCTTGGGCCTAGCGGACACAGATACGCAGTATTTT. Amino acid sequence: CASSLGLADTDTQYF. The J gene is TRBJ2-3, the V gene TRBV5-6; 7 nucleotides align to TRBD2. V trimming: 0 bases; J trimming: 2 bases; junction bases outside the gene matches: 3. In germline, CDR1 is SGHDT, CDR2 YYEEEE. CDR3 length equals 15 residues.

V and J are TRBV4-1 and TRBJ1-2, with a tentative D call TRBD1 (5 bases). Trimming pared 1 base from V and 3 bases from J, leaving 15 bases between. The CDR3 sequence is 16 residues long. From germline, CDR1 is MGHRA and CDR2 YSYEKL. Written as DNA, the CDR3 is TGCGCCAGCAGCCAAGCCGGGGGACCCCTCTACTATGGCTACACCTTC. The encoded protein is CASSQAGGPLYYGYTF.

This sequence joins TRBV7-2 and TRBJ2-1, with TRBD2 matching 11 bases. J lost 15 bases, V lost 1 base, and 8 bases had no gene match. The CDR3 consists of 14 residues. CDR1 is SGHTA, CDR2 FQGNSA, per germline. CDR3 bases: TGTGCCAGCAGCTTAGGATATAGCGGGGGGGCCCCGTTCTTC. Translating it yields CASSLGYSGGAPFF.

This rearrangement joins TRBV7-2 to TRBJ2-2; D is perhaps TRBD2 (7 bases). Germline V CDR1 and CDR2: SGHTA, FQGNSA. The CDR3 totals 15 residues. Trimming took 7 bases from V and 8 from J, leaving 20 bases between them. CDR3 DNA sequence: TGTGCCAGCATGGTTCGGGGGGCGGGTTCGGGGGAGCTGTTTTTT. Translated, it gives CASMVRGAGSGELFF.

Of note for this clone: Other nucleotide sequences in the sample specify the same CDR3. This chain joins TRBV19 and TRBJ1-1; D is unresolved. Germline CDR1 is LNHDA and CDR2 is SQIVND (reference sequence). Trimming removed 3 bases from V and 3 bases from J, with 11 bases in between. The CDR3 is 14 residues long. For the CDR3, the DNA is TGTGCCAGTAGTATTATCGACCGGGACACTGAAGCTTTCTTT. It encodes CASSIIDRDTEAFF.

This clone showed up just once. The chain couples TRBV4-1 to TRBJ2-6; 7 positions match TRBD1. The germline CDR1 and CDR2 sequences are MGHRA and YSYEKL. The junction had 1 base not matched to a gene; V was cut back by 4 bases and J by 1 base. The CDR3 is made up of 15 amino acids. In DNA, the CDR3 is TGCGCCAGCAGCCCCAGGGGGTCTGGGGCCAACGTCCTGACTTTC. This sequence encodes CASSPRGSGANVLTF.

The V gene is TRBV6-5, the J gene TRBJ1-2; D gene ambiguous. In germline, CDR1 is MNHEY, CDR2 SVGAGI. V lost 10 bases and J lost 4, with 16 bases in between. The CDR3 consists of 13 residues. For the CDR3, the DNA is TGTGCCACCCGAAGTTTAGTACTCTATGGCTACACCTTC. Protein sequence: CATRSLVLYGYTF.

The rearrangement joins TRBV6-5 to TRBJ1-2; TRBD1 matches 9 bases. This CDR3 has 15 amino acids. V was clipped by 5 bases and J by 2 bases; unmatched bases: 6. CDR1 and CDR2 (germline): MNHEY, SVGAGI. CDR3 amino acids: CASSRSGTGNYGYTF. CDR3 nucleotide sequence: TGTGCCAGCAGTCGCTCCGGGACAGGGAACTATGGCTACACCTTC.

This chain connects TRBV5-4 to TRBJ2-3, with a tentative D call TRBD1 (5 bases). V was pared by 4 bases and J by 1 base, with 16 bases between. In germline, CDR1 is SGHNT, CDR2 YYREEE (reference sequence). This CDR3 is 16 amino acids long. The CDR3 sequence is CASSDGRTSGTDTQYF. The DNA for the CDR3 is TGTGCCAGCAGCGACGGACGGACATCTGGCACAGATACGCAGTATTTT. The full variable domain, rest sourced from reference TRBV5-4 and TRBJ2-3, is ETGVTQSPTHLIKTRGQQVTLRCSSQSGHNTVSWYQQALGQGPQFIFQYYREEENGRGNFPPRFSGLQFPNYSSELNVNALELDDSALYLCASSDGRTSGTDTQYFGPGTRLTVL.

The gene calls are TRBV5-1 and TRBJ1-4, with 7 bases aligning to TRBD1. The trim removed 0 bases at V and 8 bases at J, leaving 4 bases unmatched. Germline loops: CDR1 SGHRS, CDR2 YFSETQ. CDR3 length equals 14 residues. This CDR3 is CASSLGQGWEKLFF. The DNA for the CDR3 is TGCGCCAGCAGCTTGGGACAGGGATGGGAAAAACTGTTTTTT.